This T cell receptor beta chain was identified during a study of T-cell reconstitution after alpha-beta-depleted transplantation in children. The germline V and J ends were trimmed by 0 bases and 4 bases, with 10 bases remaining between them. Germline lookup yields CDR1 SGHRS and CDR2 YFSETQ. The CDR3 is made up of 15 amino acids. This clonotype was detected a few times. Its antigen is not known. Study results and limitations: Several hundred graft clones that had expanded were reportedly the source of alpha-beta T cells about two months after transplant. One year after transplant, T-cell counts and diversity came mostly from newly produced T cells. Surviving recipient T cells and intrathymic progenitors accounted for some patients' high TCRbeta diversity at day 60.

As it was prepared, the TCRbeta library received unique molecular identifiers. MiXCR was run by TCRdb on the PCR reads, yielding one entry per CDR3 protein. The sample lists about 290,000 distinct CDR3 sequences, roughly a tenth occurring once. The sequences come from PBMCs, collected before TCRalphabeta/CD19-depleted stem cell transplant. The J gene is TRBJ2-2, the V gene TRBV5-1; no definite D call. This receptor was taken from a boy under three years old with acute myeloid leukemia, due to receive a stem cell transplant. The CDR3 region is CASSLAGQSTGELFF. The CDR3 DNA sequence: TGCGCCAGCAGCTTGGCCGGGCAGAGCACCGGGGAGCTGTTTTTT.